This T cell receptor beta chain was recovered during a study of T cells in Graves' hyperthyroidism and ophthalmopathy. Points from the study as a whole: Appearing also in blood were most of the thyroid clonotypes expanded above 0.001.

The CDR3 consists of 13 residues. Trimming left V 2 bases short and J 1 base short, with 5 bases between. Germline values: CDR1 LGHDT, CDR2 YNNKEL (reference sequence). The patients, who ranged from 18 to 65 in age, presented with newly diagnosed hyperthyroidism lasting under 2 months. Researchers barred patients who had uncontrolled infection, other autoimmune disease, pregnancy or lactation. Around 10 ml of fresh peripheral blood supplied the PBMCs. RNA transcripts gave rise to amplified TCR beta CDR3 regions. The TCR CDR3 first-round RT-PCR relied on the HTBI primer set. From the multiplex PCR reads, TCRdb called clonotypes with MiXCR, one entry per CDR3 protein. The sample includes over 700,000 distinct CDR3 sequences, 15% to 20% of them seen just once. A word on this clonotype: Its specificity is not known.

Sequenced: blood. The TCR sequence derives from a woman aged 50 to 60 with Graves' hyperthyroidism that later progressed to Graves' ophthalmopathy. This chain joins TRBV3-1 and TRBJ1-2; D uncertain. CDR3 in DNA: TGTGCCAGCAGCCAATCCCTTAACTATGGCTACACCTTC. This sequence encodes CASSQSLNYGYTF.